Described below is a single T cell receptor (beta chain) sequence and its context. These data come from a study of pediatric ulcerative colitis. Turning to the study itself: Most patients had pancolitis, and two had left-sided colitis.

The method was immunoSEQ multiplex PCR; TCRdb's version includes in-frame clones alone and lacks a portion of them. The sample has 50,000 to 65,000 clones, less than 90% seen once; the top ten hold around 3.3%. The length of the CDR3 is 15 residues. V lost 0 bases and J lost 8; bases outside the gene matches: 8. The germline V gene has CDR1 SGHNT and CDR2 YYREEE (reference sequence). Material for sequencing was blood. The chain couples TRBV5-4 to TRBJ2-4; 7 nucleotides match TRBD2. This sequence was found in a boy aged 5-17 years with severe ulcerative colitis. CDR3 nucleotides: TGTGCCAGCAGCTTGGCGGGAGGCCAAATGGACATTCAGTACTTC. Its protein product is CASSLAGGQMDIQYF.